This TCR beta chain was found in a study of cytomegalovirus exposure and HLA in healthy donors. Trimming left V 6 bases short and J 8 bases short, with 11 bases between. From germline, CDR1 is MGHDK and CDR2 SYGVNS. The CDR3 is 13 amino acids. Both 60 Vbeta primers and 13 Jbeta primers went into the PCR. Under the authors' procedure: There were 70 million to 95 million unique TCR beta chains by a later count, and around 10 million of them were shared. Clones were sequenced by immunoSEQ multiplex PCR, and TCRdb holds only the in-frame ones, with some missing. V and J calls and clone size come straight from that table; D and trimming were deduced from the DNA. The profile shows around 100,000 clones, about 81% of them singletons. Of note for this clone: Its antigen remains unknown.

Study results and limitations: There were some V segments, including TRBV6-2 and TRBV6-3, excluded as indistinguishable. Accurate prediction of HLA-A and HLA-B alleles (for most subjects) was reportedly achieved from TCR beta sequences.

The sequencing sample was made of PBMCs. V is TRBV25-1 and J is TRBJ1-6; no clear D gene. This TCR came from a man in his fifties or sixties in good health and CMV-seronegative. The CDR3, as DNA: TGTGCCAGCAGATCCCTCTTAGATTCACCCCTCCACTTT. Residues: CASRSLLDSPLHF.